This passage covers 22 T cell receptor beta chains from one sample sequenced in a study of T-cell memory formation after mild COVID-19. TCRdb analysed the 5' RACE reads with MiXCR anew, one entry per CDR3 protein. The table includes a few hundred thousand distinct CDR3 sequences, approximately 19% detected once. The source material was PBMCs or a T cell subset sorted from them (not recorded which). All receptors come from a man aged 18 to 30 who had mild COVID-19 (a few samples of this study predate the infection). Cell type and time point are not known.

This clonotype was seen only a few times. The rearrangement joins TRBV28 to TRBJ2-7; D is undetermined. CDR3 size: 13 residues. The ends were cut back, 8 bases at V and 7 bases at J, with 18 bases in the middle. The germline CDR1 and CDR2 sequences are MDHEN and SYDVKM. CDR3 nucleotide sequence: TGTGCCAGCGCTCCGGCGCGGATGGAAGAGCAGTACGTC. Translation gives CASAPARMEEQYV.

This chain connects TRBV7-2 to TRBJ1-1; D may be TRBD1 (6 bases). V was trimmed by 11 bases and J by 3 bases, leaving 13 bases between them. CDR3 length: 12 residues. CDR1 and CDR2 from the germline V gene are SGHTA and FQGNSA. The CDR3 coding sequence is TGTGCCGGCGGGGGCCCATACACTGAAGCTTTCTTT. It is translated as CAGGGPYTEAFF.

The chain couples TRBV11-2 to TRBJ2-3; D is perhaps TRBD2 (6 bases). The germline V and J ends were trimmed by 5 bases and 6 bases, with 15 bases remaining between them. This CDR3 comprises 14 residues. Germline-derived CDR1 and CDR2 are SGHAT and FQNNGV. CDR3 residues: CASSPGTSVDTQYF. DNA of the CDR3: TGTGCCAGCAGCCCGGGGACTTCCGTCGATACGCAGTATTTT.

This rearrangement joins TRBV5-1 to TRBJ2-5, with 9 bases identical to TRBD1. After removal of 0 bases from V and 4 bases from J, the junction contained 4 bases not matched to a gene. The CDR3 is 15 amino acids. Germline-derived CDR1 and CDR2 are SGHRS and YFSETQ. The CDR3 bases are TGCGCCAGCAGCTTGGGGGACAGGGTTGGAGAGACCCAGTACTTC. As protein: CASSLGDRVGETQYF.

This clonotype was seen only a few times. This chain links TRBV7-7 with TRBJ2-7, with D unresolved. This CDR3 spans 15 amino acids. Trimming stripped 5 bases from V and 0 bases from J, with 14 bases between. Germline CDR1 and CDR2: SSHAT and FNYEAQ (reference sequence). CDR3 sequence: CASSVDLDGSYEQYF. DNA for the CDR3: TGTGCCAGCAGCGTGGATTTGGACGGCTCCTACGAGCAGTACTTC.

This clonotype was detected only a few times. This chain joins TRBV19 and TRBJ1-1; D is unclear. The CDR3 totals 16 residues. CDR1 is LNHDA, CDR2 SQIVND, per germline (reference sequence). Trimming took 3 bases from V and 1 from J, leaving 15 bases between them. CDR3 in DNA: TGTGCCAGTAGTATCTTCGGGGTTGGAAGGAACACTGAAGCTTTCTTT. Its translation is CASSIFGVGRNTEAFF.

The table lists this clonotype with a few counts. The chain recombines TRBV7-3 with TRBJ1-1, with D hard to call. The length of the CDR3 is 14 residues. The V end was cut by 5 bases, the J end by 0 bases, with 10 bases between. Germline V gene lookup returns CDR1 SGHTA and CDR2 FQGTGA. The CDR3 is CASSPDGMNTEAFF. The CDR3 DNA is TGTGCCAGCAGCCCGGACGGGATGAACACTGAAGCTTTCTTT.

This clonotype was counted a few times. This chain uses TRBV7-2 with TRBJ1-4; a possible D gene is TRBD1 (6 bases). V dropped 3 bases and J dropped 8 bases, with 10 bases sitting between them. Germline V gives CDR1 SGHTA, CDR2 FQGNSA. The CDR3 is 13 residues long. CDR3 in amino acids: CASSFRGREKLFF. For the CDR3, the DNA is TGTGCCAGCAGCTTCAGGGGACGAGAAAAACTGTTTTTT.

The V gene is TRBV7-2, the J gene TRBJ1-3; D remains unclear. CDR1 is SGHTA and CDR2 is FQGNSA in the germline V gene. Trimming removed 2 bases from V and 8 bases from J, with 7 bases in between. The CDR3 contains 12 residues. As DNA, the CDR3 is TGTGCCAGCAGCTTAACCGGGCACACCATATATTTT. Translated: CASSLTGHTIYF.

This chain joins TRBV7-6 and TRBJ2-3, with a weak D call TRBD2 (5 bases). Germline V lookup: CDR1 SGHVS, CDR2 FNYEAQ. The CDR3 is made up of 15 amino acids. Between the trimmed V and J ends, which lost 0 bases and 3 bases, there was a span of 10 bases. The CDR3 spells CASSLAPAETDTQYF. The CDR3, as DNA: TGTGCCAGCAGCTTAGCGCCAGCGGAGACAGATACGCAGTATTTT.

The J gene is TRBJ1-5, the V gene TRBV18; 8 positions agree with TRBD1. Unmatched junction bases numbered 7, after V lost 6 bases and J lost 6 bases. CDR1 and CDR2 (germline): KGHSH, LQKENI. The CDR3 contains 14 residues. In DNA, the CDR3 is TGTGCCAGCTCCCCGGGACAGGTCGGTCAGCCCCAGCATTTT. Its translation is CASSPGQVGQPQHF.

The genes are TRBV3-1 and TRBJ2-7; possible D gene TRBD1, 6 bases. Germline V gene lookup returns CDR1 LGHDT and CDR2 YNNKEL (reference sequence). This CDR3 region has 15 residues. Between the trimmed V and J ends, which lost 2 bases and 5 bases, there was a span of 16 bases. The DNA for the CDR3 is TGTGCCAGCAGCCAAACGCCGTCAGGGGTCCACGAGCAGTACGTC. As protein: CASSQTPSGVHEQYV.

The rearrangement joins TRBV5-6 to TRBJ1-6; 7 bases match TRBD1. Looked up from germline, CDR1 is SGHDT and CDR2 is YYEEEE. V shed 4 bases and J 10 bases; nucleotides not matched to a gene: 8. This CDR3 comprises 14 residues. DNA for the CDR3: TGTGCCAGCAGCCGCTACAGGGGCGCCTCACCCCTCCACTTT. Translating it yields CASSRYRGASPLHF. Based on the CDR3 plus reference TRBV5-6 and TRBJ1-6, the full variable domain is DAGVTQSPTHLIKTRGQQVTLRCSPKSGHDTVSWYQQALGQGPQFIFQYYEEEERQRGNFPDRFSGHQFPNYSSELNVNALLLGDSALYLCASSRYRGASPLHFGNGTRLTVT.

The J gene is TRBJ2-7, the V gene TRBV6-5; D uncertain. Trimming removed 2 bases from V and 2 bases from J, with 10 bases in between. This CDR3 is 14 amino acids long. Germline CDR1 reads MNHEY; CDR2 reads SVGAGI. The CDR3 loop is CASSYQMETYEQYF. CDR3 sequence (DNA): TGTGCCAGCAGTTACCAGATGGAGACCTACGAGCAGTACTTC.

The DNA for the CDR3 is TGTGCCAGCAGCCTCCGGGGGACAGGGGGGACCGGGGAGCTGTTTTTT. Its protein product is CASSLRGTGGTGELFF. The chain joins TRBV9 to TRBJ2-2, with 11 nucleotides matching TRBD1. Germline-derived CDR1 and CDR2 are SGDLS and YYNGEE. The V segment lost 4 bases and the J segment 5 bases; nucleotides outside the gene matches: 7. CDR3 length equals 16 residues.

There are a few counts of this clonotype. This chain joins TRBV20-1 and TRBJ2-5; 11 bases agree with TRBD2. V lost 1 base to trimming and J lost 1 base; unmatched junction nucleotides: 8. From germline, CDR1 is DFQATT and CDR2 SNEGSKA (reference sequence). The CDR3 extends over 17 amino acids. The CDR3 DNA follows: TGCAGTGCTAGAGGTGCCCTAGCGGGGGGCCGCCAAGAGACCCAGTACTTC. Protein: CSARGALAGGRQETQYF.

V and J are TRBV24-1 and TRBJ1-5; TRBD1 is a possible D gene (6 bases). Germline assignment: CDR1 KGHDR and CDR2 SFDVKD. This CDR3 region has 14 residues. V lost 2 bases, J lost 5 bases, and 9 bases lay in between. This CDR3 reads CATSDSWGHQPQHF. The CDR3 nucleotides are TGTGCCACCAGTGATTCCTGGGGGCATCAGCCCCAGCATTTT.

This clonotype came up many times. The chain has TRBV12-3 or TRBV12-4 and TRBJ1-3; 11 bases map to TRBD1. The CDR3 consists of 16 residues. The J segment lost 8 bases and the V segment lost 7 bases, leaving 13 bases of the junction unmatched. The CDR3 sequence is CASNPSTGTGGHTIYF. For the CDR3, the DNA is TGTGCCAGCAACCCTTCCACCGGGACAGGGGGACACACCATATATTTT.

This clonotype was counted between two and nine times. The V call is TRBV6-2 or TRBV6-3, the J call TRBJ2-7; 11 positions agree with TRBD1. The length of the CDR3 is 15 residues. Germline CDR1 and CDR2: MNHEY and SVGEGT. V dropped 7 bases and J dropped 0; count of bases not matched to a gene: 5. CDR3 sequence (DNA): TGTGCCAGCAAGCCCGGGACAGGGGGCTCCTACGAGCAGTACGTC. Amino acids: CASKPGTGGSYEQYV.

The chain uses TRBV27 and TRBJ2-1; TRBD1 aligns across 8 bases. The V gene end was trimmed by 7 bases and the J gene end by 8 bases; junction bases not matched to a gene: 13. The CDR3 covers 15 residues. The germline V gene has CDR1 MNHEY and CDR2 SMNVEV (reference sequence). The CDR3 reads CASKQGDAPIHEQFF. In nucleotides, the CDR3 is TGTGCCAGCAAACAGGGGGATGCACCCATTCATGAGCAGTTCTTC.

The chain recombines TRBV11-2 with TRBJ2-4; a possible D gene is TRBD2 (5 bases). The CDR3 contains 13 residues. Per the germline V gene, CDR1 is SGHAT and CDR2 is FQNNGV. Trimming shortened V by 1 base and J by 5 bases, and 6 bases separated the two germline ends. The chain's CDR3 is CASSLAGENIQYF. DNA of the CDR3: TGTGCCAGCAGCTTAGCCGGGGAAAACATTCAGTACTTC.

This chain joins TRBV6-6 and TRBJ2-3; D remains ambiguous. The CDR3 spans 15 residues. Trimming left V 0 bases short and J 6 bases short, with 13 bases between. The germline gives CDR1 MNHNY, CDR2 SVGAGI (reference sequence). The chain's CDR3 is CASSYSDIARDTQYF. Here the CDR3 DNA reads TGTGCCAGCAGTTACTCGGATATCGCACGGGATACGCAGTATTTT.